The source of this T cell receptor (beta chain) is a study of T cells in Graves' hyperthyroidism and ophthalmopathy. Points on this clonotype: Its antigen is unknown.

General observations from the study: Model-based prediction identified ophthalmopathy a median around seven months prior to its onset.

The CDR3 extends over 14 amino acids. Germline V lookup: CDR1 DFQATT, CDR2 SNEGSKA (reference sequence). V lost 3 bases to trimming and J lost 7 bases; unmatched junction nucleotides: 11. The investigators amplified TCR beta CDR3 regions from RNA transcripts. The HTBI primer set was used in a first-round RT-PCR of the TCR CDR3. TCRdb re-called the multiplex PCR reads with MiXCR, one entry per CDR3 protein. The sample carries around 700,000 distinct CDR3 sequences, about a third recorded once. The V gene is TRBV20-1, the J gene TRBJ1-2, with TRBD1 identical over 7 bases. The receptor was isolated from a woman aged 40 to 55 with Graves' hyperthyroidism. Sequencing input: blood. This CDR3 reads CSASGAGGSRGYTF. CDR3 sequence (DNA): TGCAGTGCTAGCGGGGCAGGGGGTTCTCGTGGCTACACCTTC.